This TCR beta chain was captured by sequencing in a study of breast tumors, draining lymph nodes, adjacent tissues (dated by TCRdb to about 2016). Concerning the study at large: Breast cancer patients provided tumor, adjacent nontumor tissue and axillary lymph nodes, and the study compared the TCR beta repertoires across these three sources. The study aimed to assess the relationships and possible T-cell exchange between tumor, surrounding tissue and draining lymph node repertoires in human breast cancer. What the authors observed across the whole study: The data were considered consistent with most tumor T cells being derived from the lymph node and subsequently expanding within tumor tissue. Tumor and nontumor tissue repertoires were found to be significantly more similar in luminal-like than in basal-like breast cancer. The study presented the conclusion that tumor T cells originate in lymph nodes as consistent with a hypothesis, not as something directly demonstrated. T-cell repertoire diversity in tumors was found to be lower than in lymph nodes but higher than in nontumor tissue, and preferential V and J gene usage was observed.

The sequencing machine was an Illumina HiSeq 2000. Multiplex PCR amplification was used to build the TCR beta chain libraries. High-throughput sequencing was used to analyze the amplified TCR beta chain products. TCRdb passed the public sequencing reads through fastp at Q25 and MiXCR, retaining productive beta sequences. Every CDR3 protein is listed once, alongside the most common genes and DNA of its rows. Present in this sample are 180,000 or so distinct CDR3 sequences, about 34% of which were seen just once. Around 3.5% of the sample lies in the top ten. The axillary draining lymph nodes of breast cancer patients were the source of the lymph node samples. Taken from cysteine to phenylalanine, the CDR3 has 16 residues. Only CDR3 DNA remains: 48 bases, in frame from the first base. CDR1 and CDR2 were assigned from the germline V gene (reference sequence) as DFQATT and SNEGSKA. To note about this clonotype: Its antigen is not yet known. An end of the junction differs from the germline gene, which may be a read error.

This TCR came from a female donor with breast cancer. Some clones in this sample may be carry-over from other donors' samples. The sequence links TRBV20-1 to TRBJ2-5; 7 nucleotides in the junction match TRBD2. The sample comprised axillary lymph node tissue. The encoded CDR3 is CSARDSLAVIQGTQYF. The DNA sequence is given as TGCAGTGCTAGAGACTCCCTAGCGGTGATTCAAGGGACCCAGTACTTC.